The rows below give T cell receptor beta chains drawn from one sample of a study of OX40 agonist ivuxolimab in advanced cancers. Clones were read by immunoSEQ multiplex PCR, and TCRdb kept only the in-frame ones, dropping some. The table records about 86,000 clones, more than 80% of them present only once. This specimen consisted of CD4+ or CD8+ T cells sorted from blood, obtained in a trial of the OX40 agonist ivuxolimab. These receptors originate from an adult with an advanced solid tumor such as melanoma, head and neck, liver or kidney cancer. The CDR3 runs from the conserved cysteine through the conserved F or W. Fields, in order: CDR3 length, D gene, clone size, J gene, V gene, CDR3 DNA, CDR3 protein. The D gene is left open where the match is weak. Rows give clone size only sometimes, using once, few, many, or a class for an expanded clone.

len: 14
d_gene: .
abundance: .
j_gene: TRBJ1-1
v_gene: TRBV4-1
CDR3nt: TGCGCCAGCAGCCAAGATACGGGAACCCTTGAAGCTTTCTTT
CDR3aa: CASSQDTGTLEAFF

len: 14
d_gene: .
abundance: .
j_gene: TRBJ1-2
v_gene: TRBV30
CDR3nt: TGTGCCTGGAACGAGGGTTCCGGGGACTATGGCTACACCTTC
CDR3aa: CAWNEGSGDYGYTF

len: 13
d_gene: .
abundance: few
j_gene: TRBJ2-7
v_gene: TRBV5-4
CDR3nt: TGTGCCAGCAGCTATTACAGTACCGACGAGCAGTACTTC
CDR3aa: CASSYYSTDEQYF

len: 16
d_gene: TRBD2
abundance: .
j_gene: TRBJ2-1
v_gene: TRBV7-9
CDR3nt: TGTGCCAGCAGACTGAATCTAGCGGGGGGTTATAATGAGCAGTTCTTC
CDR3aa: CASRLNLAGGYNEQFF

len: 14
d_gene: .
abundance: once
j_gene: TRBJ2-2
v_gene: TRBV5-6
CDR3nt: TGTGCCAGCAGCTTGTACGCCAACACCGGGGAGCTGTTTTTT
CDR3aa: CASSLYANTGELFF

len: 15
d_gene: .
abundance: .
j_gene: TRBJ1-2
v_gene: TRBV5-4
CDR3nt: TGTGCCAGCAGCAGTACGGGGGGAATTATCTATGGCTACACCTTC
CDR3aa: CASSSTGGIIYGYTF

len: 13
d_gene: TRBD1
abundance: .
j_gene: TRBJ2-7
v_gene: TRBV7-9
CDR3nt: TGTGCCAGCAGCCCCGGGACAGTCTGGGAGCAGTACTTC
CDR3aa: CASSPGTVWEQYF

len: 15
d_gene: TRBD1
abundance: .
j_gene: TRBJ2-7
v_gene: TRBV18
CDR3nt: TGTGCCAGCTCACCTCCCGGGACAGGGACGTACGAGCAGTACTTC
CDR3aa: CASSPPGTGTYEQYF

len: 14
d_gene: .
abundance: .
j_gene: TRBJ2-4
v_gene: TRBV7-8
CDR3nt: TGTGCCAGCAGCCGACCAACGGACAAAAACATTCAGTACTTC
CDR3aa: CASSRPTDKNIQYF

len: 15
d_gene: TRBD1
abundance: .
j_gene: TRBJ2-2
v_gene: TRBV30
CDR3nt: TGTGCCTGGAGTGGACAGGGGGCTGGCACCGGGGAGCTGTTTTTT
CDR3aa: CAWSGQGAGTGELFF

len: 15
d_gene: TRBD2
abundance: .
j_gene: TRBJ2-7
v_gene: TRBV5-4
CDR3nt: TGTGCCAGCAGCCAAGGGACTAGCGGGAGTTACGAGCAGTACTTC
CDR3aa: CASSQGTSGSYEQYF

len: 16
d_gene: .
abundance: .
j_gene: TRBJ2-7
v_gene: TRBV11-2
CDR3nt: TGTGCCAGCAGCTTAGATTTGGGGGACCTCCCTCACGGGCAGTACTTC
CDR3aa: CASSLDLGDLPHGQYF

len: 14
d_gene: .
abundance: once
j_gene: TRBJ1-3
v_gene: TRBV28
CDR3nt: TGTGCCAGCAAGGACACCGGGTCTGGAAACACCATATATTTT
CDR3aa: CASKDTGSGNTIYF

len: 15
d_gene: .
abundance: .
j_gene: TRBJ1-5
v_gene: TRBV19
CDR3nt: TGTGCCAGTAGTAGTTGGGACATTAGCAATCAGCCCCAGCATTTT
CDR3aa: CASSSWDISNQPQHF

len: 13
d_gene: .
abundance: .
j_gene: TRBJ2-7
v_gene: TRBV18
CDR3nt: TGTGCCAGCTCACCGCGTGGACCCTACGAGCAGTACTTC
CDR3aa: CASSPRGPYEQYF

len: 12
d_gene: .
abundance: .
j_gene: TRBJ2-1
v_gene: TRBV27
CDR3nt: TGTGCCAGCAGTCGATCCTACAATGAGCAGTTCTTC
CDR3aa: CASSRSYNEQFF